This is a list of T cell receptor beta chains from one sample in a study of cytomegalovirus exposure and HLA in healthy donors. TCRdb's copy holds only in-frame clones and misses some; the assay was immunoSEQ multiplex PCR. The sample shows 250,000 to 350,000 clones, approximately 90% of them seen only once. The sample taken for sequencing was PBMCs. The origin of the receptors is a woman between 18 and 29 years old in good health and CMV-seronegative. Both conserved end residues are part of each CDR3. Each record gives: V gene, D gene, clone size, J gene, CDR3 DNA, CDR3 protein. D genes are given only for firm matches. Clone sizes are given selectively: once, few, many, or a class where the clone is expanded.

TRBV7-9,NA,NA,TRBJ2-5,TGTGCCAGCAGCTTAGCCCAGGGGAGAACTAACCAAGAGACCCAGTACTTC,CASSLAQGRTNQETQYF
TRBV28,TRBD1,NA,TRBJ2-7,TGTGCCAGCACCCGAAGGGGACAGGGGTACAACGAGCAGTACTTC,CASTRRGQGYNEQYF
TRBV7-9,NA,NA,TRBJ2-7,TGTGCCAGCAGCTTCGTGTCGGTCTACGAGCAGTACTTC,CASSFVSVYEQYF
TRBV2,TRBD1,NA,TRBJ1-5,TGTGCCAGCAGTGATCCGGGACAGAGTTATAGCAATCAGCCCCAGCATTTT,CASSDPGQSYSNQPQHF
TRBV5-1,NA,NA,TRBJ2-2,TGCGCCAGCAGCCTAGGAATCAGAAACACCGGGGAGCTGTTTTTT,CASSLGIRNTGELFF
TRBV27,NA,NA,TRBJ1-2,TGTGCCAGCAGTTTATCCCCTGGAGGGCATAATGGCTACACCTTC,CASSLSPGGHNGYTF
TRBV28,NA,few,TRBJ1-2,TGTGCCAGCAGCCCACAGGGCCCAGCTAACTATGGCTACACCTTC,CASSPQGPANYGYTF
TRBV7-2,NA,NA,TRBJ1-2,TGTGCCAGCAGCTTAGAGGGAGGGTGGAACTATGGCTACACCTTC,CASSLEGGWNYGYTF
TRBV5-1,TRBD1,once,TRBJ2-6,TGCGCCACCTCTAACGGACAGGGCTTCTCTGGGGCCAACGTCCTGACTTTC,CATSNGQGFSGANVLTF
TRBV5-1,TRBD1,NA,TRBJ2-7,TGCGCCAGCAGCCCTCGGACAGGGGGCCCCTACGAGCAGTACTTC,CASSPRTGGPYEQYF
TRBV4-1,NA,NA,TRBJ2-6,TGCGCCAGCACTTCCGGGACACCCGGGGCCAACGTCCTGACTTTC,CASTSGTPGANVLTF
TRBV10-3,NA,NA,TRBJ1-3,TGTGCCATCAGAGCCTACTCTGGAAACACCATATATTTT,CAIRAYSGNTIYF
TRBV28,NA,few,TRBJ1-2,TGTGCCAGCAGTTTAACCAGTCCCCCTGGCTACACCTTC,CASSLTSPPGYTF
TRBV28,TRBD1,NA,TRBJ2-2,TGTGCCAGCAGCATGGGACAGGAAAGCACCGGGGAGCTGTTTTTT,CASSMGQESTGELFF
TRBV5-6,TRBD1,once,TRBJ2-7,TGTGCCAGCAGCATGACAGGGGGTGGTTTCTACGAGCAGTACTTC,CASSMTGGGFYEQYF
TRBV28,TRBD1,NA,TRBJ2-7,TGTGCCAGCATCACGGCCGGGACAGTTTCCTACGAGCAGTACTTC,CASITAGTVSYEQYF
TRBV5-1,TRBD1,once,TRBJ2-5,TGCGCCAGCAGCGTCCGGGACAGGGTGGCCCAAGAGACCCAGTACTTC,CASSVRDRVAQETQYF
TRBV7-6,NA,NA,TRBJ2-2,TGTGCCAGCAGCGAAATCAGGTCCACCGGGGAGCTGTTTTTT,CASSEIRSTGELFF
TRBV5-4,NA,NA,TRBJ1-2,TGTGCCAGCAGCCAGACAGGCGAGAACTATGGCTACACCTTC,CASSQTGENYGYTF
TRBV7-9,TRBD2,once,TRBJ2-3,TGTGCCAGCAGGTACCAGCCGGGACTAGGTAGCACAGATACGCAGTATTTT,CASRYQPGLGSTDTQYF
TRBV4-3,TRBD2,NA,TRBJ2-1,TGCGCCAGCAGCCAAGCGGGAGGGGACCCCAATGAGCAGTTCTTC,CASSQAGGDPNEQFF
TRBV19,NA,NA,TRBJ2-1,TGTGCCAGTAGTTGGGGAGGTAGCTCCTACAATGAGCAGTTCTTC,CASSWGGSSYNEQFF
TRBV4-1,TRBD2,NA,TRBJ2-5,TGCGCCAGCAGCCAAGGGAGCGGGACCCAAGAGACCCAGTACTTC,CASSQGSGTQETQYF
TRBV4-1,TRBD1,NA,TRBJ2-7,TGCGCCAGCAGCCAAGCACCGGGACAGGGGGTATACGAGCAGTACTTC,CASSQAPGQGVYEQYF
TRBV2,NA,NA,TRBJ2-7,TGTGCCAGCAGTGACGCCCAGGGGGGCTACGAGCAGTACTTC,CASSDAQGGYEQYF
TRBV9,NA,NA,TRBJ2-6,TGTGCCAGCAGCGCCACCTCAGGGTCAGGGGCCAACGTCCTGACTTTC,CASSATSGSGANVLTF
TRBV5-1,TRBD1,NA,TRBJ1-2,TGCGCCAGCAGCAAGGACAGGGGTAGTGGCTACACCTTC,CASSKDRGSGYTF
TRBV5-6,NA,NA,TRBJ2-7,TGTGCCAGCAGCTTCGGGATTAGCGGCTACGAGCAGTACTTC,CASSFGISGYEQYF
TRBV28,TRBD1,few,TRBJ2-7,TGTGCCAGCAGTCCTGGGGACAGGGACTCCTACGAGCAGTACTTC,CASSPGDRDSYEQYF
TRBV7-9,TRBD1,once,TRBJ1-3,TGTGCCAGCAGCCACAGGGGCTTGGAAGGAAACACCATATATTTT,CASSHRGLEGNTIYF
TRBV6-5,NA,NA,TRBJ1-1,TGTGCCAGCAGTTACTCCGGACAGATGAACACTGAAGCTTTCTTT,CASSYSGQMNTEAFF
TRBV28,TRBD1,NA,TRBJ2-7,TGTGCCAGCAGCACGGACAGGGCCTTGCCCTACGAGCAGTACTTC,CASSTDRALPYEQYF
TRBV7-6,NA,NA,TRBJ2-1,TGTGCCAGCAGCCCGGGGATCTACAATGAGCAGTTCTTC,CASSPGIYNEQFF
TRBV4-3,TRBD1,NA,TRBJ2-3,TGCGCCAGCAGCCAAGAGACAGGGGAGCTTGGCACAGATACGCAGTATTTT,CASSQETGELGTDTQYF
TRBV4-2,NA,few,TRBJ2-5,TGTGCCAGCAGCCACGGGACAAACCAAGAGACCCAGTACTTC,CASSHGTNQETQYF
TRBV6-1,NA,NA,TRBJ2-2,TGTGCCAGCAGTGAACAGGGGAACACCGGGGAGCTGTTTTTT,CASSEQGNTGELFF
TRBV9,NA,NA,TRBJ2-1,TGTGCCAGCAGCCCGATGGCGGGTTCCCTCAATGAGCAGTTCTTC,CASSPMAGSLNEQFF
TRBV19,NA,many,TRBJ1-5,TGTGCCAGTAGTAACGGTCAGGGAAATAGCAATCAGCCCCAGCATTTT,CASSNGQGNSNQPQHF
TRBV19,TRBD2,NA,TRBJ2-7,TGTGCCACCGCGGGACTAGCGGGAGATGAGCAGTACTTC,CATAGLAGDEQYF
TRBV6-4,TRBD1,NA,TRBJ1-3,TGTGCCAGCACCAAGACAGGGCCGGAACCTGGAAACACCATATATTTT,CASTKTGPEPGNTIYF
TRBV5-1,NA,NA,TRBJ1-2,TGCGCCAGCAGCTTGGCTACCACAGGGCTCAGTAACTATGGCTACACCTTC,CASSLATTGLSNYGYTF
TRBV11-3,NA,NA,TRBJ2-7,TGTGCCAGCAGCTCCTTACAGGGACACGAGCAGTACTTC,CASSSLQGHEQYF
TRBV4-1,NA,few,TRBJ2-2,TGCGCCAGCAGCCAAGAGGGCATCGGGGAGCTGTTTTTT,CASSQEGIGELFF
TRBV7-3,NA,NA,TRBJ2-3,TGTGCCAGCAGCCGTACAGGGACCCGCACAGATACGCAGTATTTT,CASSRTGTRTDTQYF
TRBV27,TRBD1,NA,TRBJ2-7,TGTGCCAGCAGTTCAACCGGGACAGGGGTGTACGAGCAGTACTTC,CASSSTGTGVYEQYF
TRBV4-3,TRBD1,NA,TRBJ2-3,TGCGCCAGCAGTCAGGGGGCAGATACGCAGTATTTT,CASSQGADTQYF
TRBV13,NA,NA,TRBJ1-4,TGTGCCAGCAGCTCGGGGGGAGGAACTAATGAAAAACTGTTTTTT,CASSSGGGTNEKLFF
TRBV5-1,NA,NA,TRBJ1-5,TGCGCCAGCAGCTCACAGGCGGGGGGAAATCAGCCCCAGCATTTT,CASSSQAGGNQPQHF
TRBV7-3,TRBD1,few,TRBJ1-2,TGTGCCAGCAGCTTAAATCATGCGACAGGGGGATACTATGGCTACACCTTC,CASSLNHATGGYYGYTF